This paragraph reports one TCR beta chain. Its target is not known. This record belongs to a study of vaccination and CD4 T cells after COVID-19. The overall study: Four females and six males made up the convalescents, two of whom were Hispanic. Post-COVID samples were collected a median around 100 days following diagnosis, spanning 35 to 161.

One entry per CDR3 protein results from TCRdb running MiXCR on the PCR reads. The sample contains about 21,000 distinct CDR3 sequences, more than 45% of which appear only once. The V gene end was trimmed by 3 bases and the J gene end by 4 bases; junction bases not matched to a gene: 12. The CDR3 consists of 16 residues. The V gene's germline CDR1 is DFQATT and CDR2 SNEGSKA (reference sequence). Findings and limits, study-wide: Median SARS-CoV-2-reactive clonotype numbers went from around 20 to 38; this increase was not significant. Convalescent patients displayed a median roughly 90% of reactive clones emerging only post-vaccination.

The rearrangement uses TRBV20-1 and TRBJ2-3; 8 nucleotides agree with TRBD2. The origin of this receptor is a human donor who had recovered from COVID-19. The source material was CD4+ T cells from blood, sampled before SARS-CoV-2 vaccination. In DNA form, the CDR3 reads TGCAGTGCTAGTATTCTGCTGCGGACTAGCCCAGATACGCAGTATTTT. This encodes CSASILLRTSPDTQYF.